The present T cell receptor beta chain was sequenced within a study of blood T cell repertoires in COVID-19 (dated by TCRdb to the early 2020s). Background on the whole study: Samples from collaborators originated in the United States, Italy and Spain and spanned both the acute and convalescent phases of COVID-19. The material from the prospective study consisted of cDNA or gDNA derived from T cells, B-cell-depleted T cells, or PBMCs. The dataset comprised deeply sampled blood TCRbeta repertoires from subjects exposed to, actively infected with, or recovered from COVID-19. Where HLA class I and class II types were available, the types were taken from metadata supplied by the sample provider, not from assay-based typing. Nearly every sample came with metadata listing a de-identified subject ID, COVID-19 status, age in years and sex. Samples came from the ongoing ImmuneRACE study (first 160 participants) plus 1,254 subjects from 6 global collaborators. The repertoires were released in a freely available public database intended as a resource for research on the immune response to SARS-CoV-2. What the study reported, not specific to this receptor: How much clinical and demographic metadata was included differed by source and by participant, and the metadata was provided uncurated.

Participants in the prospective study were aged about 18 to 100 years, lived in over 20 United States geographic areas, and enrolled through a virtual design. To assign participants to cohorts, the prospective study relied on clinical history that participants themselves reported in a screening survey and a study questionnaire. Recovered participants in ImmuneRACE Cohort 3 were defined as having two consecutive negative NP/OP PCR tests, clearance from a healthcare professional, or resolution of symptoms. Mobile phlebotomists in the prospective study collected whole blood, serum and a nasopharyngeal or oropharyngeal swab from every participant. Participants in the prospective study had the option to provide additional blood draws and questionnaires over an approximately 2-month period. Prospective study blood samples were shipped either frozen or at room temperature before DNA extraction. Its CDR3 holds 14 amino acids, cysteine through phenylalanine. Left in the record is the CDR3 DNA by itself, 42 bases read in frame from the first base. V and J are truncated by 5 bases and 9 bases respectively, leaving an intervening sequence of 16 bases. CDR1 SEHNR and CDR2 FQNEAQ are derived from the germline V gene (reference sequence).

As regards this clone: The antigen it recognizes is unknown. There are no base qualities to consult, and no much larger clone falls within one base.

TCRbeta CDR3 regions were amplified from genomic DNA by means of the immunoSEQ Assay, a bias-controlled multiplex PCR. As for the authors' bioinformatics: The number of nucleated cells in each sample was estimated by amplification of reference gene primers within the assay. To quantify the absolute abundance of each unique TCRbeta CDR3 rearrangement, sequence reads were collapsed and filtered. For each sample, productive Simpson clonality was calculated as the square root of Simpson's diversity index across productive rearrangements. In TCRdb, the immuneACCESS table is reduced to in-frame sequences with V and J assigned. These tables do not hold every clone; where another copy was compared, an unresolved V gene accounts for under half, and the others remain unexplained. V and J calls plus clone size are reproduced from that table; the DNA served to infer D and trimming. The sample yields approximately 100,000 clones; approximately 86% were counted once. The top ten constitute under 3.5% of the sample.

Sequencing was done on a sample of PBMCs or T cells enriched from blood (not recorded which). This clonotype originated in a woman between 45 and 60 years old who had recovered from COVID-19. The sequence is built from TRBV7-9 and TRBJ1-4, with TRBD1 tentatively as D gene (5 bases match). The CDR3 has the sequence CASSPTDPLQKLFF. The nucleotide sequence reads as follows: TGTGCCAGCAGCCCGACAGATCCTCTTCAAAAACTGTTTTTT.